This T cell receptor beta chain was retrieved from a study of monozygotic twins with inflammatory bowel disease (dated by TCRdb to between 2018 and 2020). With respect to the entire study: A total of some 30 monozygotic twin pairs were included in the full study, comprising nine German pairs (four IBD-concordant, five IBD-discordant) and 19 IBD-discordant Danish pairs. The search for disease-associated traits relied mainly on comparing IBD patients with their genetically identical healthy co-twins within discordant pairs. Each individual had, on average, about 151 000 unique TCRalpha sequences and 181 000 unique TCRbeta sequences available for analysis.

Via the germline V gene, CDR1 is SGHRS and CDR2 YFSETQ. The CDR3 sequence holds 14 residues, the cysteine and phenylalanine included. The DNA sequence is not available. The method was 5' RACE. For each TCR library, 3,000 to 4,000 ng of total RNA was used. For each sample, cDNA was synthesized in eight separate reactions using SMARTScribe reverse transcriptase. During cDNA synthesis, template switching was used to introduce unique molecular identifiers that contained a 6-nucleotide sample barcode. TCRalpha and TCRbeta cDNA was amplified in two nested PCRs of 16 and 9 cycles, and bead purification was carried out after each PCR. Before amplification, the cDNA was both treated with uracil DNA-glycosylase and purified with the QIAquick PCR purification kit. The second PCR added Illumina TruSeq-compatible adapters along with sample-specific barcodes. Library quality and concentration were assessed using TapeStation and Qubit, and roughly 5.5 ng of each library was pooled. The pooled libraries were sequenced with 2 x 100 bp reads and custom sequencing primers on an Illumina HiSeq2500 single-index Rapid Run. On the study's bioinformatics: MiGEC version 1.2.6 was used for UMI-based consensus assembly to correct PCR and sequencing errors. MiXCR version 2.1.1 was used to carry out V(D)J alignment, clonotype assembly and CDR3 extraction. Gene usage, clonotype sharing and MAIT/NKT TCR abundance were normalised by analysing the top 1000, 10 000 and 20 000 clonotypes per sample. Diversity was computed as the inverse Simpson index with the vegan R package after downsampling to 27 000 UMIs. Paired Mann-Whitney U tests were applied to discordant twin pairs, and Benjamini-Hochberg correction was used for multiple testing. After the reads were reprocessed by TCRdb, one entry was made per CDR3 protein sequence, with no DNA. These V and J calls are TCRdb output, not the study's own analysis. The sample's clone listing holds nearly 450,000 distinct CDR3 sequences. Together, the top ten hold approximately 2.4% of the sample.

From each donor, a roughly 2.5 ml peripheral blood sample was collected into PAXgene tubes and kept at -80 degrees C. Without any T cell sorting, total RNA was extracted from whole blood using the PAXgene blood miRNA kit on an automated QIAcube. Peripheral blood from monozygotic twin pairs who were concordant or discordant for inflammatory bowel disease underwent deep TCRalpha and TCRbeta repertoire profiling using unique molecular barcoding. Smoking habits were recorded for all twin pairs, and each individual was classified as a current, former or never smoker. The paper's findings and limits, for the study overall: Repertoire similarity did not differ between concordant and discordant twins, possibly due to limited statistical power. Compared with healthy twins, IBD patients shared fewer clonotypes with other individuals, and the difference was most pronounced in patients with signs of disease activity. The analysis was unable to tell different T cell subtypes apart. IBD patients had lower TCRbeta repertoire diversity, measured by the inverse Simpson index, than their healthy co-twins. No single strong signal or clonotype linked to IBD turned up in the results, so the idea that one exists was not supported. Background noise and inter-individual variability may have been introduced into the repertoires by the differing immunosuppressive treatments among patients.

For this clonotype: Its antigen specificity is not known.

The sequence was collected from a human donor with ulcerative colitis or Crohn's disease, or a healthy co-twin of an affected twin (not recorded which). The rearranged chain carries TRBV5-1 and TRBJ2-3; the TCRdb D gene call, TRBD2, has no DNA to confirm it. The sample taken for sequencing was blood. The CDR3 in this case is CASSLSGGRDTQYF.